This T cell receptor beta chain was sequenced during a study of blood T cell repertoires in COVID-19. About the research overall: COVID-19 samples from acute and convalescent phases originated in the United States, Italy and Spain.

The CDR3 contains 10 residues. Germline-derived CDR1 and CDR2 are LNHDA and SQIVND (reference sequence). V shed 10 bases and J shed 5 bases, with 8 bases lying between them. The assay was immunoSEQ multiplex PCR, and TCRdb's table has in-frame clones only and misses some. The sample holds about 180,000 clones, 80% to 85% seen once. The chain combines TRBV19 with TRBJ1-2; TRBD1 is a possible D gene (5 bases). Source material: peripheral blood. The receptor was derived from a woman of 80 years or more with COVID-19, enrolled during active disease. The CDR3 region is CAMRQYGYTF. As DNA, the CDR3 is TGTGCCATGAGACAGTATGGCTACACCTTC.